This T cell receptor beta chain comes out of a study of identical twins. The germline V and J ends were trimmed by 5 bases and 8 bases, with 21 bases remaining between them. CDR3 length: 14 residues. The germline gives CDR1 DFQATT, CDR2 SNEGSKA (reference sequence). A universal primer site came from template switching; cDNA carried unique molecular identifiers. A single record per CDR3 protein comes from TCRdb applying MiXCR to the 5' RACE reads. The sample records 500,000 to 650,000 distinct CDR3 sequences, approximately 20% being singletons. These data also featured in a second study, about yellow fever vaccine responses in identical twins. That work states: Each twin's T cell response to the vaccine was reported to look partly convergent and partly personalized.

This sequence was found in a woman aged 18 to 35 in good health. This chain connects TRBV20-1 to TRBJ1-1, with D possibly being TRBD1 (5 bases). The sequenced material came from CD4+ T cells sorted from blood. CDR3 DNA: TGCAGTGCTGACCGGGACGGGCGTATTATCGAAGCTTTCTTT. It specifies CSADRDGRIIEAFF.